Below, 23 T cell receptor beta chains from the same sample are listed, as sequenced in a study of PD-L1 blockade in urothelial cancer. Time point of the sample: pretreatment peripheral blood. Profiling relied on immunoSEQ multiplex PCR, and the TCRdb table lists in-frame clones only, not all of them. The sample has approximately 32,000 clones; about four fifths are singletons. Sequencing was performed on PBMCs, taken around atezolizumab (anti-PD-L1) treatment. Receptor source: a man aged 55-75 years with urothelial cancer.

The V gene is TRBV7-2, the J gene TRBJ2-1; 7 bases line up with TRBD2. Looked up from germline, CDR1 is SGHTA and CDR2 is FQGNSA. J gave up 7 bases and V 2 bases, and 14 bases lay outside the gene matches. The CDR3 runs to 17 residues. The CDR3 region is CASSLPASGRAENEQFF. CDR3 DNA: TGTGCCAGCAGCTTACCTGCTAGCGGTAGGGCGGAGAATGAGCAGTTCTTC.

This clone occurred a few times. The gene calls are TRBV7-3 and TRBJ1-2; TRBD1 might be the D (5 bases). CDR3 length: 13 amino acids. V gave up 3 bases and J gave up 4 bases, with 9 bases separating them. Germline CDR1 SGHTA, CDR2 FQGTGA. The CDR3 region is CASSLQRGYGYTF. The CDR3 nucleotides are TGTGCCAGCAGCTTGCAAAGGGGCTATGGCTACACCTTC.

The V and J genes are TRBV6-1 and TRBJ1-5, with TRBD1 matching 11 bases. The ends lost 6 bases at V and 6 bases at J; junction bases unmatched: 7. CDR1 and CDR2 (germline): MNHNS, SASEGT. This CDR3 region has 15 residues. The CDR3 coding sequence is TGTGCCAGCAGCGAGACAGGGACAGGGGGTCAGCCCCAGCATTTT. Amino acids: CASSETGTGGQPQHF.

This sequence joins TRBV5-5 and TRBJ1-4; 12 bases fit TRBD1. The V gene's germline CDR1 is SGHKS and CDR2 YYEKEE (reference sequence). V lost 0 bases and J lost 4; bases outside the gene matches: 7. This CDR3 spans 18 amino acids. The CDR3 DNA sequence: TGTGCCAGCAGCTTGGAGCGGGACAGGGGGCGAAGTAATGAAAAACTGTTTTTT. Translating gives CASSLERDRGRSNEKLFF.

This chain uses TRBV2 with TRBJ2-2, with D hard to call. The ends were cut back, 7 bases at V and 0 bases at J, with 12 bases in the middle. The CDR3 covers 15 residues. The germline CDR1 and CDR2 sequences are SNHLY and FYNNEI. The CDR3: CASIPSVTNTGELFF. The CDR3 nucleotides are TGTGCCAGCATCCCTAGTGTTACGAACACCGGGGAGCTGTTTTTT.

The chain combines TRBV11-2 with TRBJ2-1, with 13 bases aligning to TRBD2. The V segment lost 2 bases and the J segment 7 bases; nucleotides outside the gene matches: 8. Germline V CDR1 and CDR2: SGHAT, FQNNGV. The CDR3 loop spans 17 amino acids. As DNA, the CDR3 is TGTGCCAGCAGCTTAACTAGCGGGGGGGCAATGGGGAATGAGCAGTTCTTC. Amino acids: CASSLTSGGAMGNEQFF.

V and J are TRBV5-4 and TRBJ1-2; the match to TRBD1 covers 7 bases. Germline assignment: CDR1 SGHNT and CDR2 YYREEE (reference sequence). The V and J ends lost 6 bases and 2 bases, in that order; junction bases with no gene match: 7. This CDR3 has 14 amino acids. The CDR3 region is CASTLGTENYGYTF. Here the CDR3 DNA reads TGTGCCAGCACCCTCGGGACAGAGAACTATGGCTACACCTTC.

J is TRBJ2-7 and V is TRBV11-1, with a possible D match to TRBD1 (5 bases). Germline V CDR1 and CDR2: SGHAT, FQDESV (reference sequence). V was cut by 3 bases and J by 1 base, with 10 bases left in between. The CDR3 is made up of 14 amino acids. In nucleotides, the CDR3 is TGTGCCAGCAGCTTTGACAGCCTTTCCTACGAGCAGTACTTC. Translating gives CASSFDSLSYEQYF.

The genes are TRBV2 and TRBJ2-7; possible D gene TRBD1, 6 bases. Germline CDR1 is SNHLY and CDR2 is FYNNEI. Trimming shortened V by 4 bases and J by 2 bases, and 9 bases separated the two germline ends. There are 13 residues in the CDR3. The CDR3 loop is CASSVQGTYEQYF. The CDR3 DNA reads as TGTGCCAGCAGTGTTCAGGGGACCTACGAGCAGTACTTC. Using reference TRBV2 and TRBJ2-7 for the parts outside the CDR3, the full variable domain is EPEVTQTPSHQVTQMGQEVILRCVPISNHLYFYWYRQILGQKVEFLVSFYNNEISEKSEIFDDQFSVERPDGSNFTLKIRSTKLEDSAMYFCASSVQGTYEQYFGPGTRLTVT.

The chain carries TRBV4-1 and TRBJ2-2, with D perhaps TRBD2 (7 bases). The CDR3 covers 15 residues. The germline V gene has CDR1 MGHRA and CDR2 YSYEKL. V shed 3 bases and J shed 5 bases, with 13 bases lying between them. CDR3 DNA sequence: TGCGCCAGCAGCCAGGCGGGGGCGCTTACCGGGGAGCTGTTTTTT. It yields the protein CASSQAGALTGELFF.

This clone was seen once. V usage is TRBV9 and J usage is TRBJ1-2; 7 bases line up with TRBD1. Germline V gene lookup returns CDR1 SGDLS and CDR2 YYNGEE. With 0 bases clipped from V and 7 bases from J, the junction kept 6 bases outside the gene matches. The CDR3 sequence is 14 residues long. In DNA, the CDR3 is TGTGCCAGCAGCGTAGTAGACAGGGCGGGTGGCTACACCTTC. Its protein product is CASSVVDRAGGYTF.

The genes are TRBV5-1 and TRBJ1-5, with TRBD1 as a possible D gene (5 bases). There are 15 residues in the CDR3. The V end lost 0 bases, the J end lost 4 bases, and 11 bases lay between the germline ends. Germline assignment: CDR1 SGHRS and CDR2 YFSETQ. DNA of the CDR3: TGCGCCAGCAGCTTGGGGCAGGGTTGGAATCAGCCCCAGCATTTT. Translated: CASSLGQGWNQPQHF.

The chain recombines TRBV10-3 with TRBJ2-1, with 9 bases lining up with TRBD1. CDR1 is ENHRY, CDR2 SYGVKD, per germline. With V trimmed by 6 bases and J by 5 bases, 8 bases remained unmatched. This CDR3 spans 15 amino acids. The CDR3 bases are TGTGCCATCAGCAGGGGACAGGGTGTACACAATGAGCAGTTCTTC. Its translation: CAISRGQGVHNEQFF.

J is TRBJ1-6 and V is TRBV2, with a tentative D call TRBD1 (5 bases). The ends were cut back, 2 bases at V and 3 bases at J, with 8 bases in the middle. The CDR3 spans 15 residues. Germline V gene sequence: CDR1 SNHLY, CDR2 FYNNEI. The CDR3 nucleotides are TGTGCCAGCAGTGAAAGGGGTAGCTATAATTCACCCCTCCACTTT. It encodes CASSERGSYNSPLHF.

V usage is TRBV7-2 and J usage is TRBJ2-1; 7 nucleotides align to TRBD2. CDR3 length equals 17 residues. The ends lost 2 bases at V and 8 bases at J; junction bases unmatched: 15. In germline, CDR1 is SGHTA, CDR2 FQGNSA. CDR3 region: CASSLKRGDRAYYEQFF. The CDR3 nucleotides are TGTGCCAGCAGCTTAAAGCGGGGAGACCGAGCGTATTATGAGCAGTTCTTC.

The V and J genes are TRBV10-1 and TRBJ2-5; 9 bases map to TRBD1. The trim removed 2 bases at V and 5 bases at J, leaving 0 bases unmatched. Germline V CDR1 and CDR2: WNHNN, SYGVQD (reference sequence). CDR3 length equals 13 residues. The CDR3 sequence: CASSEDRGETQYF. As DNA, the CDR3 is TGCGCCAGCAGTGAGGACAGGGGGGAGACCCAGTACTTC.

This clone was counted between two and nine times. The CDR3 nucleotides are TGTGCCAGCAGTGAAGTCGTGGGACAGGGGGCGGAAGAGCAGTACTTC. Its protein is CASSEVVGQGAEEQYF. This chain joins TRBV6-1 and TRBJ2-7, with 12 bases lining up with TRBD1. Unmatched junction bases numbered 8, after V lost 1 base and J lost 7 bases. The germline V gene encodes CDR1 MNHNS and CDR2 SASEGT. The CDR3 is made up of 16 amino acids.

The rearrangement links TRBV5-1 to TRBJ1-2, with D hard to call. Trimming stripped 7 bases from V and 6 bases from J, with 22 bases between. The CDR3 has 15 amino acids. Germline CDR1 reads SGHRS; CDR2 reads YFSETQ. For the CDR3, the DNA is TGCGCCAGCGCCCCGGGGATCCCGGATTTAAATGGCTACACCTTC. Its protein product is CASAPGIPDLNGYTF.

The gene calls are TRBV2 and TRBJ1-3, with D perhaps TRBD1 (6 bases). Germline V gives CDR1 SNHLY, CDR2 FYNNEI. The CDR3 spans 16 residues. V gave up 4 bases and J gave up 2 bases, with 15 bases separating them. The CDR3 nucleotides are TGTGCCAGCAGTGGGGGTTCGGGGGGCGCTGGAAACACCATATATTTT. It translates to CASSGGSGGAGNTIYF.

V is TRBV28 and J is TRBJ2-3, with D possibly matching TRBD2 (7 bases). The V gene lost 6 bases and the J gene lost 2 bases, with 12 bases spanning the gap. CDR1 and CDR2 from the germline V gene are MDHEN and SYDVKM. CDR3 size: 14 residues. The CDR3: CASSLGGPTDTQYF. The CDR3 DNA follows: TGTGCCAGCAGCTTGGGGGGGCCCACAGATACGCAGTATTTT.

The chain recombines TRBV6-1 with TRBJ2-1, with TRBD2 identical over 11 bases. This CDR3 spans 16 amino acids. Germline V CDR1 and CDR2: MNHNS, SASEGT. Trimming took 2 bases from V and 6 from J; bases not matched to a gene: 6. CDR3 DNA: TGTGCCAGCAGTGAAAAACTAGCGGGGGTGTCCAATGAGCAGTTCTTC. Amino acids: CASSEKLAGVSNEQFF.

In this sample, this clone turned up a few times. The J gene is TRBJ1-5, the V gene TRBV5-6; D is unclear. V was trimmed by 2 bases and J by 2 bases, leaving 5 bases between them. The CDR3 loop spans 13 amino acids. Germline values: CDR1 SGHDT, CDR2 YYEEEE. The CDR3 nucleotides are TGTGCCAGCAGCTTCTGGCGCAATCAGCCCCAGCATTTT. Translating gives CASSFWRNQPQHF.

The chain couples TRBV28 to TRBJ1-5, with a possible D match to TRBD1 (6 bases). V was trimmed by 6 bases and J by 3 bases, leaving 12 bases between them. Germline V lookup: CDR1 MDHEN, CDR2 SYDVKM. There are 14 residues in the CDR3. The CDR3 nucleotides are TGTGCCAGCAGCTATCAGGGGACCAATCAGCCCCAGCATTTT. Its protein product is CASSYQGTNQPQHF.